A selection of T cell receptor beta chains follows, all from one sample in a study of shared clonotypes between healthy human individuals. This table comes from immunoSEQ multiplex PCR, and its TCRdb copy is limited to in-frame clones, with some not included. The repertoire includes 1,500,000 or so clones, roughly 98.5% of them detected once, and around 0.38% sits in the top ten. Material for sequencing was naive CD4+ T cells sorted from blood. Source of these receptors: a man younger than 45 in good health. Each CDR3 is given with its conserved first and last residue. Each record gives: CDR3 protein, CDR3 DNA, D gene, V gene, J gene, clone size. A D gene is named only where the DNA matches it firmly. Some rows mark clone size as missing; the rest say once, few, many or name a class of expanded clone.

CDR3 protein: CASSLQGQGKLFF
CDR3 DNA: TGTGCCAGCAGTCTGCAGGGTCAGGGAAAACTGTTTTTT
D gene: .
V gene: TRBV6-5
J gene: TRBJ1-4
clone size: .

CDR3 protein: CASRTGGDGYTF
CDR3 DNA: TGTGCCAGCAGAACAGGGGGAGATGGCTACACCTTC
D gene: TRBD1
V gene: TRBV28
J gene: TRBJ1-2
clone size: .

CDR3 protein: CASSSRSTGATYEQYF
CDR3 DNA: TGTGCCAGCAGCTCCCGATCGACAGGGGCCACCTACGAGCAGTACTTC
D gene: TRBD1
V gene: TRBV7-9
J gene: TRBJ2-7
clone size: .

CDR3 protein: CASSSSGVVSDTQYF
CDR3 DNA: TGTGCCAGCAGTTCGTCGGGAGTAGTATCAGATACGCAGTATTTT
D gene: .
V gene: TRBV11-3
J gene: TRBJ2-3
clone size: .

CDR3 protein: CASSPLQGQKNTEAFF
CDR3 DNA: TGTGCCAGCTCACCACTCCAGGGACAGAAAAACACAGAAGCTTTCTTT
D gene: TRBD1
V gene: TRBV18
J gene: TRBJ1-1
clone size: .

CDR3 protein: CASSLPGLPHYEQYF
CDR3 DNA: TGTGCCAGTAGTCTACCGGGACTACCACACTACGAGCAGTACTTC
D gene: TRBD2
V gene: TRBV19
J gene: TRBJ2-7
clone size: .

CDR3 protein: CASSLGNFGSADTQYF
CDR3 DNA: TGCGCCAGCAGCTTGGGTAATTTTGGGAGCGCAGATACGCAGTATTTT
D gene: .
V gene: TRBV5-1
J gene: TRBJ2-3
clone size: .

CDR3 protein: CASSLASSGLTYEQYF
CDR3 DNA: TGCGCCAGCAGCTTGGCCTCTAGCGGGCTAACCTACGAGCAGTACTTC
D gene: TRBD2
V gene: TRBV5-1
J gene: TRBJ2-7
clone size: .

CDR3 protein: CASRNPGELFF
CDR3 DNA: TGTGCCAGTAGGAATCCCGGGGAGCTGTTTTTT
D gene: .
V gene: TRBV19
J gene: TRBJ2-2
clone size: .

CDR3 protein: CASSLRDRAYEQYF
CDR3 DNA: TGTGCCAGCAGCCTCCGGGACAGGGCCTACGAGCAGTACTTC
D gene: TRBD1
V gene: TRBV5-4
J gene: TRBJ2-7
clone size: .

CDR3 protein: CASSLGQAGELFF
CDR3 DNA: TGTGCCAGCAGCTTAGGCCAGGCCGGGGAGCTGTTTTTT
D gene: .
V gene: TRBV7-9
J gene: TRBJ2-2
clone size: .

CDR3 protein: CASSRDRDGPEETQYF
CDR3 DNA: TGTGCCAGCAGCCGGGACAGGGACGGACCCGAAGAGACCCAGTACTTC
D gene: TRBD1
V gene: TRBV7-6
J gene: TRBJ2-5
clone size: once

CDR3 protein: CASSLWVAGNGEQFF
CDR3 DNA: TGTGCCAGCAGCTTATGGGTAGCGGGAAACGGTGAGCAGTTCTTC
D gene: TRBD2
V gene: TRBV13
J gene: TRBJ2-1
clone size: .

CDR3 protein: CASSYRAPSGNTIYF
CDR3 DNA: TGTGCCAGCAGTTACAGGGCACCGTCTGGAAACACCATATATTTT
D gene: .
V gene: TRBV6-5
J gene: TRBJ1-3
clone size: .

CDR3 protein: CASRIGVLPGANVLTF
CDR3 DNA: TGTGCCAGCAGAATAGGGGTCCTTCCTGGGGCCAACGTCCTGACTTTC
D gene: .
V gene: TRBV28
J gene: TRBJ2-6
clone size: .

CDR3 protein: CASRRGGGTEAFF
CDR3 DNA: TGTGCCAGCAGAAGAGGGGGCGGCACTGAAGCTTTCTTT
D gene: TRBD1
V gene: TRBV5-4
J gene: TRBJ1-1
clone size: .

CDR3 protein: CASSPLDGSYNEQFF
CDR3 DNA: TGTGCCAGCTCACCACTGGACGGCTCCTACAATGAGCAGTTCTTC
D gene: .
V gene: TRBV18
J gene: TRBJ2-1
clone size: .

CDR3 protein: CATRQTEETQYF
CDR3 DNA: TGTGCCACCAGACAGACGGAAGAGACCCAGTACTTC
D gene: .
V gene: TRBV28
J gene: TRBJ2-5
clone size: .

CDR3 protein: CASSLTYRGRAKNIQYF
CDR3 DNA: TGCGCCAGCAGCTTGACTTACAGGGGTCGAGCCAAAAACATTCAGTACTTC
D gene: TRBD1
V gene: TRBV5-1
J gene: TRBJ2-4
clone size: .

CDR3 protein: CASSLVVAGDVSYQETQYF
CDR3 DNA: TGCGCCAGCAGCTTGGTTGTAGCGGGAGATGTATCGTATCAAGAGACCCAGTACTTC
D gene: TRBD2
V gene: TRBV5-1
J gene: TRBJ2-5
clone size: .

CDR3 protein: CASSYSPSGNTGELFF
CDR3 DNA: TGTGCCAGCAGTTACTCTCCTAGCGGAAACACCGGGGAGCTGTTTTTT
D gene: TRBD2
V gene: TRBV6-6
J gene: TRBJ2-2
clone size: .

CDR3 protein: CASSLVGEETQYF
CDR3 DNA: TGTGCCAGCAGCTTGGTCGGCGAAGAGACCCAGTACTTC
D gene: .
V gene: TRBV5-4
J gene: TRBJ2-5
clone size: .

CDR3 protein: CASSLRGATNEKLFF
CDR3 DNA: TGCGCCAGCAGCTTGCGAGGTGCAACTAATGAAAAACTGTTTTTT
D gene: .
V gene: TRBV5-1
J gene: TRBJ1-4
clone size: .

CDR3 protein: CASSPRTGNDEQYF
CDR3 DNA: TGTGCCAGCAGTCCCCGGACAGGGAATGACGAGCAGTACTTC
D gene: TRBD1
V gene: TRBV6-5
J gene: TRBJ2-7
clone size: .

CDR3 protein: CGEGMVNYGYTF
CDR3 DNA: TGTGGGGAGGGAATGGTTAACTATGGCTACACCTTC
D gene: .
V gene: TRBV7-2
J gene: TRBJ1-2
clone size: .

CDR3 protein: CASQLRTSDRGEQFF
CDR3 DNA: TGCGCCAGCCAACTTCGGACTAGCGACCGGGGGGAGCAGTTCTTC
D gene: TRBD2
V gene: TRBV5-1
J gene: TRBJ2-1
clone size: .

CDR3 protein: CATGGLAGRTDTQYF
CDR3 DNA: TGTGCCACCGGGGGGCTAGCGGGACGCACAGATACGCAGTATTTT
D gene: TRBD2
V gene: TRBV25-1
J gene: TRBJ2-3
clone size: .

CDR3 protein: CASSTRILTSGRNNEQFF
CDR3 DNA: TGTGCCAGCTCAACAAGGATCCTGACTAGCGGGAGGAACAATGAGCAGTTCTTC
D gene: TRBD2
V gene: TRBV18
J gene: TRBJ2-1
clone size: .

CDR3 protein: CASSPTTGTGGGFDYGYTF
CDR3 DNA: TGTGCCAGCAGCCCGACCACCGGGACAGGGGGCGGATTTGACTATGGCTACACCTTC
D gene: TRBD1
V gene: TRBV7-9
J gene: TRBJ1-2
clone size: .

CDR3 protein: CASSQERDKEPKDEQFF
CDR3 DNA: TGTGCCAGCAGCCAAGAGAGGGACAAAGAACCTAAGGATGAGCAGTTCTTC
D gene: .
V gene: TRBV4-2
J gene: TRBJ2-1
clone size: once

CDR3 protein: CASSLDRGTDTQYF
CDR3 DNA: TGCGCCAGCAGCTTAGACCGGGGCACAGATACGCAGTATTTT
D gene: .
V gene: TRBV5-1
J gene: TRBJ2-3
clone size: .

CDR3 protein: CASSEGPGPQYF
CDR3 DNA: TGTGCCAGCAGTGAAGGACCCGGGCCGCAGTACTTC
D gene: .
V gene: TRBV25-1
J gene: TRBJ2-7
clone size: .